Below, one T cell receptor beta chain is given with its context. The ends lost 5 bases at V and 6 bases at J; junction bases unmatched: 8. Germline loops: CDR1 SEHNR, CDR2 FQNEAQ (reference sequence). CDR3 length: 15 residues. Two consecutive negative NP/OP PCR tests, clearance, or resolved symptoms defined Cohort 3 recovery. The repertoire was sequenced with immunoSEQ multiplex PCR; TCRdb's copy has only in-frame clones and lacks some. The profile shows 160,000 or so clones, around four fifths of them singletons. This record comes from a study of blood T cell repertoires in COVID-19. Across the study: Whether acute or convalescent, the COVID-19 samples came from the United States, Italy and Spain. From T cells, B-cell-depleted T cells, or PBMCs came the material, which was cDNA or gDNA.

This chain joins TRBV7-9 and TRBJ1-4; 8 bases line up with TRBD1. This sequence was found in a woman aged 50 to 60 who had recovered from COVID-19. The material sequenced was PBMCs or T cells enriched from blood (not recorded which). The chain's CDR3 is CASSVDRVGDEKLFF. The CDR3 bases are TGTGCCAGCAGCGTGGACAGGGTAGGGGATGAAAAACTGTTTTTT.